These 17 T cell receptor beta chains share one sample of origin, sequenced in a study of shared clonotypes between healthy human individuals. Generated by immunoSEQ multiplex PCR, the TCRdb table keeps only in-frame clones and is missing some. The sample holds about 990,000 clones, more than 75% seen once. Sequenced: memory CD4+ T cells from PBMCs. Subset reported: CD45RA-negative fraction. These TCRs come from a young man in good health. Some clones in this sample may be carry-over from other donors' samples.

The rearrangement links TRBV5-8 to TRBJ2-3, with 11 positions matching TRBD2. This CDR3 is built from 16 residues. CDR1 and CDR2 (germline): SGHTS, YDEGEE. After removal of 0 bases from V and 4 bases from J, the junction contained 4 bases not matched to a gene. The CDR3, as DNA: TGTGCCAGCAGCTTGGAGCTAGCGGGAGGTCCAGATACGCAGTATTTT. As protein: CASSLELAGGPDTQYF.

With regard to this clone: A far larger clone is a single base away, which makes a read error likely. This same CDR3 is encoded by further DNA sequences in the sample. The rearrangement uses TRBV27 and TRBJ1-5; no firm D call. The CDR3 contains 18 residues. Trimming pared 7 bases from V and 7 bases from J, leaving 29 bases between. Germline V gene sequence: CDR1 MNHEY, CDR2 SMNVEV (reference sequence). In nucleotides, the CDR3 is TGTGCCAGCACACGGGGAGGACGGGGAAATATTAGGAACCAGCCCCAGCATTTT. Amino acid sequence: CASTRGGRGNIRNQPQHF.

On this clone itself: The sample contains more than one DNA sequence encoding this CDR3. The gene calls are TRBV9 and TRBJ2-1; D is ambiguous. V lost 0 bases, J lost 4 bases, and 5 bases lay in between. The germline V gene encodes CDR1 SGDLS and CDR2 YYNGEE. The CDR3 covers 13 residues. The CDR3 region has the DNA TGTGCCAGCAGCGTAGAAGGATACAATGAGCAGTTCTTC. The encoded protein is CASSVEGYNEQFF.

The genes are TRBV11-2 and TRBJ2-6, with a weak D call TRBD2 (7 bases). The V gene's germline CDR1 is SGHAT and CDR2 FQNNGV. The CDR3 extends over 17 amino acids. Trimming shortened V by 4 bases and J by 2 bases, and 15 bases separated the two germline ends. This CDR3 is CASSSRGADAGANVLTF. The CDR3 DNA is TGTGCCAGCAGCTCCCGGGGGGCCGACGCTGGGGCCAACGTCCTGACTTTC.

This clone was seen more than once but under ten times. The chain uses TRBV28 and TRBJ2-5; the match to TRBD2 covers 10 bases. The CDR3 totals 16 residues. After removal of 6 bases from V and 7 bases from J, the junction contained 14 bases not matched to a gene. Looked up from germline, CDR1 is MDHEN and CDR2 is SYDVKM. In DNA form, the CDR3 reads TGTGCCAGCAGCCAGCAGACTAGCGGGTCCAGAGTGACCCAGTACTTC. Protein product: CASSQQTSGSRVTQYF.

To note about this clone: A much larger clone sits a single nucleotide away, making a read error possible. The genes are TRBV28 and TRBJ1-2; D perhaps matches TRBD1 (6 bases). V was pared by 5 bases and J by 5 bases, with 6 bases between. This CDR3 spans 11 amino acids. Germline V CDR1 and CDR2: MDHEN, SYDVKM. CDR3 amino acids: CASSGQYGYTF. The CDR3 DNA reads TGTGCCAGCAGTGGACAGTATGGCTACACCTTC.

This rearrangement joins TRBV2 to TRBJ2-7, with 16 nucleotides matching TRBD2. Germline V gives CDR1 SNHLY, CDR2 FYNNEI. The CDR3 has 19 residues. V lost 7 bases, J lost 6 bases, and 18 bases stayed unmatched. CDR3 residues: CASTRGTSGRAVSEAEQYF. The CDR3 DNA reads TGTGCCAGCACTCGGGGGACTAGCGGGAGGGCCGTCTCCGAGGCCGAGCAGTACTTC.

The V gene is TRBV4-3, the J gene TRBJ2-7, with TRBD2 as a possible D gene (6 bases). Trimming shortened V by 5 bases and J by 2 bases, and 10 bases separated the two germline ends. CDR3 size: 13 residues. The germline gives CDR1 LGHNA, CDR2 YSLEER. Here the CDR3 reads CASSRDWTYEQYF. The CDR3 nucleotides are TGCGCCAGCAGCAGGGACTGGACCTACGAGCAGTACTTC.

This chain links TRBV2 with TRBJ2-5; no reliable D call. The V gene lost 1 base and the J gene lost 1 base, with 10 bases spanning the gap. CDR3 length: 15 amino acids. Germline CDR1 SNHLY, CDR2 FYNNEI. For the CDR3, the DNA is TGTGCCAGCAGTGAAGTTGGGTTTAGCCAAGAGACCCAGTACTTC. Its translation: CASSEVGFSQETQYF.

V is TRBV5-6 and J is TRBJ2-7; D remains ambiguous. The length of the CDR3 is 11 residues. The V gene lost 2 bases and the J gene lost 7 bases, with 7 bases spanning the gap. Germline assignment: CDR1 SGHDT and CDR2 YYEEEE. This chain's CDR3 is CASSFFQEQYF. CDR3 DNA: TGTGCCAGCAGCTTTTTTCAGGAGCAGTACTTC.

Note on this clone: This sample includes further DNA sequences coding for the same CDR3. The chain employs TRBV28 and TRBJ2-3, with 10 bases identical to TRBD2. J was trimmed by 4 bases and V by 7 bases; bases with no gene match: 8. The CDR3 totals 15 residues. Germline V gene sequence: CDR1 MDHEN, CDR2 SYDVKM. The CDR3 here is CASTAAGGRSDTQYF. The DNA of the CDR3 is TGTGCCAGCACCGCAGCGGGAGGGAGGTCAGATACGCAGTATTTT.

This chain uses TRBV29-1 with TRBJ2-5; D could derive from TRBD1 or TRBD2 (6 bases each). Per germline, CDR1 SQVTM and CDR2 ANQGSEA. This CDR3 spans 13 amino acids. Trimming shortened V by 3 bases and J by 4 bases, and 12 bases separated the two germline ends. DNA for the CDR3: TGCAGCGTTGAGTCGGGGGCGGGAGAGACCCAGTACTTC. Translated: CSVESGAGETQYF. The full variable domain, rest sourced from reference TRBV29-1 and TRBJ2-5, is SAVISQKPSRDICQRGTSLTIQCQVDSQVTMMFWYRQQPGQSLTLIATANQGSEATYESGFVIDKFPISRPNLTFSTLTVSNMSPEDSSIYLCSVESGAGETQYFGPGTRLLVL.

The chain combines TRBV6-1 with TRBJ1-1; no clear D. The CDR3 loop spans 15 amino acids. Germline CDR1 MNHNS, CDR2 SASEGT. V lost 5 bases and J lost 2, with 15 bases in between. The CDR3: CASSLRISYNTEAFF. The CDR3 region has the DNA TGTGCCAGCAGTCTACGGATCAGCTATAACACTGAAGCTTTCTTT.

This clone was observed a single time. The chain combines TRBV6-1 with TRBJ2-1, with unresolved D. The CDR3 consists of 15 residues. The germline V gene encodes CDR1 MNHNS and CDR2 SASEGT. The V gene lost 9 bases and the J gene lost 0 bases, with 15 bases spanning the gap. The CDR3 DNA follows: TGTGCCAGTTTTGATATGTTCCGCTCCTACAATGAGCAGTTCTTC. It is translated as CASFDMFRSYNEQFF.

The rearrangement joins TRBV11-2 to TRBJ1-2, with 7 bases lining up with TRBD1. The J segment lost 1 base and the V segment lost 5 bases, leaving 7 bases of the junction unmatched. The CDR3 length is 15 residues. Germline CDR1 reads SGHAT; CDR2 reads FQNNGV. CDR3 coding DNA: TGTGCCAGCAGCCCTAGGACAGGAGATAACTATGGCTACACCTTC. Translated, it gives CASSPRTGDNYGYTF.

The rearrangement uses TRBV4-2 and TRBJ2-3; 8 bases match TRBD2. This CDR3 is built from 16 residues. J lost 1 base, V lost 2 bases, and 5 bases had no gene match. Germline loops: CDR1 LGHNA, CDR2 YNFKEQ. The CDR3: CASSQKPGLGTDTQYF. CDR3 in DNA: TGTGCCAGCAGCCAAAAACCGGGACTAGGCACAGATACGCAGTATTTT.

The chain couples TRBV2 to TRBJ1-3, with 8 positions matching TRBD1. The ends lost 6 bases at V and 4 bases at J; junction bases unmatched: 5. Germline assignment: CDR1 SNHLY and CDR2 FYNNEI. The CDR3 runs 14 residues. CDR3 in DNA: TGTGCCAGCAGACCCGGGACAGGAGGAAACACCATATATTTT. This translates into CASRPGTGGNTIYF. Supplemented by reference TRBV2 and TRBJ1-3, the full variable domain reads EPEVTQTPSHQVTQMGQEVILRCVPISNHLYFYWYRQILGQKVEFLVSFYNNEISEKSEIFDDQFSVERPDGSNFTLKIRSTKLEDSAMYFCASRPGTGGNTIYFGEGSWLTVV.